This record concerns one T cell receptor beta chain sequence. The antigen is not known. It was CD45RO-negative cells, positively selected for CCR7, that made up naive CD8 cells, with terminally differentiated effector memory CD45RA+ cells excluded. Using immunoSEQ multiplex PCR, the repertoire was profiled, and TCRdb retains in-frame clones only, with some absent. Among 2 million or so clones listed, less than 95% were seen once. This CDR3 has 16 amino acids. Losses at the gene ends were 2 bases for V and 2 bases for J; bases not matched to a gene: 6. CDR1 and CDR2 from the germline V gene are SGDLS and YYNGEE. These data belong to a study of shared clonotypes between healthy human individuals. Regarding the study as a whole: The donor pool, a small one, limited the genetic and exposure-history diversity represented.

The sequencing sample was made of naive CD8+ T cells sorted from blood. The sequence was obtained from a man between 18 and 35 years old in good health. The V gene is TRBV9, the J gene TRBJ1-5; TRBD1 matches 8 bases. The CDR3 DNA sequence: TGTGCCAGCAGCGTCTGGGGACAGGCTGGCAATCAGCCCCAGCATTTT. Protein sequence: CASSVWGQAGNQPQHF.